A single sample is the source of the 2 T cell receptor beta chains below, sequenced in a study of T cells in Graves' hyperthyroidism and ophthalmopathy (dated by TCRdb to about 2019). The receptor library was made with multiplex PCR. Instrument used: Illumina HiSeq 2000. TCR beta CDR3 regions were amplified from RNA transcripts. The first round of RT-PCR for the TCR CDR3 was performed with the HTBI primer set and the Qiagen OneStep RT-PCR kit. TCRdb took the public reads, trimmed them with fastp at Q25, ran MiXCR for clone calling and kept in-frame beta chains. Every distinct CDR3 protein forms one entry, paired with its most common genes and DNA. This sample comprises 75,000 to 100,000 distinct CDR3 sequences, just over 50% of them detected only once. The ten largest clones take up around 29% of the sample. The specimen was blood. The receptors derive from a middle-aged woman with Graves' hyperthyroidism.

This chain connects TRBV10-3 to TRBJ1-6; a weak D match, TRBD1 (5 bases). CDR1 and CDR2 (germline): ENHRY, SYGVKD. V lost 4 bases to trimming and J lost 7 bases, with 11 bases between them. CDR3 size: 14 residues. In nucleotides, the CDR3 is TGTGCCATCAGTGCAGGGTCCGGCAATTCACCCCTCCACTTT. Amino acids: CAISAGSGNSPLHF.

A note on this clonotype: One end of the junction does not line up with germline, which may come from a read error. The chain combines TRBV2 with TRBJ1-1, with D uncertain. The CDR3 loop spans 14 amino acids. The germline gives CDR1 SNHLY, CDR2 FYNNEI. The CDR3 coding sequence is TGTGCCGGCAGTGCGATAGCGACGAACACTGAAGCTCTCTTT. Encoded protein: CAGSAIATNTEALF.